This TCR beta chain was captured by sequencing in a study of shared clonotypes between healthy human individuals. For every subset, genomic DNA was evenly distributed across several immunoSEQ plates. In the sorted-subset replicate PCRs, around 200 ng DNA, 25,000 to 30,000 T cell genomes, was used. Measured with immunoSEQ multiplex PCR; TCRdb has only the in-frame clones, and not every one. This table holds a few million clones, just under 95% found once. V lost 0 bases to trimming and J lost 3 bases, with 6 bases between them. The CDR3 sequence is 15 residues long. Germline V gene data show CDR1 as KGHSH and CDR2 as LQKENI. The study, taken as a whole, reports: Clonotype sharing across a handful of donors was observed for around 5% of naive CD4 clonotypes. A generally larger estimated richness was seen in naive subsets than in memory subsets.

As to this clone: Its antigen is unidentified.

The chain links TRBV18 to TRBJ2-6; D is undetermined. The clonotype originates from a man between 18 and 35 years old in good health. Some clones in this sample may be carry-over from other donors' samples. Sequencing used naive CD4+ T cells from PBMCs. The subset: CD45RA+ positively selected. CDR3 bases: TGTGCCAGCTCACCACCCAACAGTGGGGCCAACGTCCTGACTTTC. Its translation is CASSPPNSGANVLTF.